The 24 T cell receptor beta chains given below trace back to one sample, sequenced in a study of blood T cell repertoires in COVID-19. This table comes from immunoSEQ multiplex PCR, and its TCRdb copy is limited to in-frame clones, with some not included. The sample holds roughly 120,000 clones; roughly 88% are singletons and the top ten take around 5%. What was sequenced was peripheral blood. The source of these receptors is a human donor in a cohort sampled during active COVID-19.

The chain employs TRBV3-1 (or the pseudogene TRBV3-2) and TRBJ1-6, with D perhaps matching TRBD1 (5 bases). The CDR3 is 15 amino acids. Trimming removed 2 bases at V and 10 bases at J, with 15 bases between. The germline gives CDR1 LGHDT, CDR2 YNNKEL (reference sequence). DNA for the CDR3: TGTGCCAGCAGCCAATCGGCAGGGCTGAAGTCACCCCTCCACTTT. Amino acids: CASSQSAGLKSPLHF.

This clone has just one count. The chain carries TRBV28 and TRBJ2-1, with TRBD1 identical over 8 bases. This CDR3 has 15 residues. The junction had 6 bases not matched to a gene; V was cut back by 8 bases and J by 0 bases. Germline loops: CDR1 MDHEN, CDR2 SYDVKM. CDR3 protein: CASQGAGSSYNEQFF. In nucleotides, the CDR3 is TGTGCCAGCCAGGGGGCTGGGAGCTCCTACAATGAGCAGTTCTTC.

The DNA of the CDR3 is TGTGCCAGCAGCAGAGGAGGACAGGTTTATGGCTACACCTTC. Translating gives CASSRGGQVYGYTF. The chain recombines TRBV11-2 with TRBJ1-2; 7 nucleotides agree with TRBD1. Trimming at V came to 5 bases and at J to 5 bases, leaving 8 bases not matched to a gene. The CDR3 covers 14 residues. CDR1 SGHAT and CDR2 FQNNGV come from the germline V gene.

The chain has TRBV7-2 and TRBJ2-2; D unclear. Looked up from germline, CDR1 is SGHTA and CDR2 is FQGNSA. CDR3 length: 14 amino acids. The V end lost 3 bases, the J end lost 1 base, and 6 bases lay between the germline ends. For the CDR3, the DNA is TGTGCCAGCAGCTTCACCAGGAACACCGGGGAGCTGTTTTTT. Its protein is CASSFTRNTGELFF.

This sequence joins TRBV7-3 and TRBJ2-7, with 9 bases matching TRBD2. The germline V gene encodes CDR1 SGHTA and CDR2 FQGTGA. The CDR3 has 15 residues. V gave up 5 bases and J gave up 2 bases; unmatched junction bases: 7. The CDR3 spells CASSPSGTVPYEQYF. Here the CDR3 DNA reads TGTGCCAGCAGCCCTAGCGGGACGGTGCCCTACGAGCAGTACTTC.

This rearrangement joins TRBV7-2 to TRBJ2-3, with 10 bases fitting TRBD1. The junction had 8 bases not matched to a gene; V was cut back by 1 base and J by 4 bases. From germline, CDR1 is SGHTA and CDR2 FQGNSA. The CDR3 is 17 residues long. Here the CDR3 reads CASSLGPTGGGSDTQYF. In DNA, the CDR3 is TGTGCCAGCAGCTTAGGGCCGACAGGGGGCGGCTCAGATACGCAGTATTTT.

The V gene is TRBV4-2, the J gene TRBJ2-1; 8 bases are a match to TRBD2. Trimming removed 1 base from V and 3 bases from J; junction bases left unmatched: 11. Per the germline V gene, CDR1 is LGHNA and CDR2 is YNFKEQ. This CDR3 contains 18 residues. The CDR3 loop reads CASSQVNFAGGIYNEQFF. The CDR3 DNA sequence: TGTGCCAGCAGCCAAGTTAATTTCGCGGGAGGTATCTACAATGAGCAGTTCTTC.

V usage is TRBV28 and J usage is TRBJ2-7; 9 bases are a match to TRBD2. CDR1 is MDHEN and CDR2 is SYDVKM in the germline V gene. The CDR3 is made up of 15 amino acids. Trimming took 5 bases from V and 4 from J; bases not matched to a gene: 9. The CDR3 is CASSVSLAGSYEQYF. CDR3 bases: TGTGCCAGCAGTGTATCCCTAGCGGGATCATACGAGCAGTACTTC.

The chain carries TRBV27 and TRBJ2-1, with 9 positions matching TRBD1. The CDR3 length is 13 residues. V lost 10 bases to trimming and J lost 5 bases; unmatched junction nucleotides: 6. CDR1 and CDR2 from the germline V gene are MNHEY and SMNVEV (reference sequence). The CDR3 loop is CAIRTGVHNEQFF. CDR3 bases: TGTGCCATCCGGACAGGGGTCCACAATGAGCAGTTCTTC.

V is TRBV18 and J is TRBJ1-3, with 9 nucleotides matching TRBD1. CDR3 length: 17 amino acids. J lost 0 bases, V lost 3 bases, and 6 bases had no gene match. Germline CDR1 KGHSH, CDR2 LQKENI. CDR3 sequence (DNA): TGTGCCAGCTCACCGAACAGGGGGCTTGGCTCTGGAAACACCATATATTTT. Translating it yields CASSPNRGLGSGNTIYF.

This sequence joins TRBV7-2 and TRBJ2-5, with TRBD1 matching over 7 bases. V shed 6 bases and J 2 bases; nucleotides not matched to a gene: 9. The CDR3 covers 15 residues. Per the germline V gene, CDR1 is SGHTA and CDR2 is FQGNSA. The CDR3 loop reads CASSSQGLGQETQYF. In DNA form, the CDR3 reads TGTGCCAGCAGTTCACAGGGGTTGGGGCAAGAGACCCAGTACTTC.

This chain uses TRBV4-1 with TRBJ1-5; 8 nucleotides line up with TRBD1. The CDR3 has 16 amino acids. Germline V gene data show CDR1 as MGHRA and CDR2 as YSYEKL. V lost 0 bases and J lost 5; bases outside the gene matches: 6. CDR3 sequence reads: CASSQETGVRYQPQHF. Written as DNA, the CDR3 is TGCGCCAGCAGCCAAGAGACAGGGGTTCGGTATCAGCCCCAGCATTTT.

This sequence joins TRBV9 and TRBJ2-4, with D maybe TRBD1 (7 bases). Germline CDR1 and CDR2: SGDLS and YYNGEE. Trimming removed 3 bases from V and 6 bases from J, with 13 bases in between. The CDR3 consists of 14 residues. The CDR3 DNA sequence: TGTGCCAGCAGCGCGTGGAGGGACAGAAACATTCAGTACTTC. Encoded protein: CASSAWRDRNIQYF.

The chain couples TRBV7-2 to TRBJ2-7; the D gene is possibly TRBD1 (5 bases). Trimming cost V 1 base and J 4 bases, with 11 bases left between them. CDR1 is SGHTA and CDR2 is FQGNSA in the germline V gene. This CDR3 region has 14 residues. In DNA, the CDR3 is TGTGCCAGCAGCTTAGGGGTCCAGGGATACGAGCAGTACTTC. The encoded protein is CASSLGVQGYEQYF.

This clone was seen only once. The chain uses TRBV6-2 or TRBV6-3 and TRBJ2-3; 7 nucleotides match TRBD2. Germline loops: CDR1 MNHEY, CDR2 SVGEGT. CDR3 length: 18 residues. V shed 2 bases, J shed 4 bases, and the junction held 15 bases outside the gene matches. The CDR3 sequence: CASSYTVERDPAADTQYF. The CDR3 region has the DNA TGTGCCAGCAGTTACACGGTGGAGCGGGACCCCGCGGCAGATACGCAGTATTTT.

This clone has just one count. The CDR3 reads CASSPWTGDYEQYF. CDR3 DNA: TGTGCCAGCAGCCCCTGGACAGGGGACTACGAGCAGTACTTC. The V call is TRBV7-2, the J call TRBJ2-7; TRBD1 agrees at 9 bases. The CDR3 has 14 amino acids. Germline V gene lookup returns CDR1 SGHTA and CDR2 FQGNSA. With V trimmed by 5 bases and J by 3 bases, 5 bases remained unmatched.

This clone was picked up one time. The rearrangement uses TRBV10-3 and TRBJ1-1, with D uncertain. V was cut by 0 bases and J by 1 base, with 9 bases left in between. Germline CDR1 is ENHRY and CDR2 is SYGVKD. This CDR3 comprises 15 residues. The chain's CDR3 is CAISESPGGNTEAFF. CDR3 nucleotide sequence: TGTGCCATCAGTGAGTCACCCGGCGGGAACACTGAAGCTTTCTTT.

V usage is TRBV9 and J usage is TRBJ2-3, with TRBD2 matching over 11 bases. The ends lost 4 bases at V and 0 bases at J; junction bases unmatched: 7. The germline V gene has CDR1 SGDLS and CDR2 YYNGEE. The CDR3 spans 17 residues. For the CDR3, the DNA is TGTGCCAGCAGCCGACTAGCGGGAATTTCTAGCACAGATACGCAGTATTTT. Protein sequence: CASSRLAGISSTDTQYF.

V usage is TRBV13 and J usage is TRBJ1-1, with 7 bases lining up with TRBD1. The V segment lost 5 bases and the J segment 1 base; nucleotides outside the gene matches: 13. The CDR3 spans 17 residues. Germline values: CDR1 PRHDT, CDR2 FYEKMQ (reference sequence). The CDR3 nucleotides are TGTGCCAGCAGCACCTCCAACAGGGGAGATAGGAACACTGAAGCTTTCTTT. Residues: CASSTSNRGDRNTEAFF. Together with reference TRBV13 and TRBJ1-1, the CDR3 gives the full variable domain: AAGVIQSPRHLIKEKRETATLKCYPIPRHDTVYWYQQGPGQDPQFLISFYEKMQSDKGSIPDRFSAQQFSDYHSELNMSSLELGDSALYFCASSTSNRGDRNTEAFFGQGTRLTVV.

This chain connects TRBV6-4 to TRBJ2-7; tentative D call: TRBD1 (5 bases). Trimming pared 0 bases from V and 6 bases from J, leaving 18 bases between. Germline loops: CDR1 MRHNA, CDR2 SNTAGT. This CDR3 has 16 residues. The CDR3 DNA reads TGTGCCAGCAGTGACTCGGATTGGGCAGGGCGGTGCGAGCAGTACTTC. Protein: CASSDSDWAGRCEQYF.

This chain connects TRBV19 to TRBJ2-7; TRBD1 matches at 8 bases. Germline-derived CDR1 and CDR2 are LNHDA and SQIVND (reference sequence). This CDR3 spans 15 amino acids. V was pared by 6 bases and J by 4 bases, with 11 bases of the junction left unmatched. CDR3 bases: TGTGCCAGTAGCCGAGGACAGGGTGGTAATTACGAGCAGTACTTC. It specifies CASSRGQGGNYEQYF.

The V gene is TRBV7-9, the J gene TRBJ2-1; a weak D match, TRBD2 (5 bases). The V end was cut by 4 bases, the J end by 0 bases, with 19 bases between. The CDR3 totals 18 residues. Germline lookup yields CDR1 SEHNR and CDR2 FQNEAQ (reference sequence). CDR3 nucleotide sequence: TGTGCCAGCAGCTCCCCCCTCCCCGGGGAAAGCTCCTACAATGAGCAGTTCTTC. This translates into CASSSPLPGESSYNEQFF.

A single count supports this clone. V gene TRBV6-2 or TRBV6-3 combines with J gene TRBJ2-7; maybe TRBD2 (6 bases). V lost 2 bases, J lost 0 bases, and 11 bases lay in between. The CDR3 covers 15 residues. The germline gives CDR1 MNHEY, CDR2 SVGEGT. The CDR3 here is CASSYDRGISYEQYF. The CDR3 nucleotides are TGTGCCAGCAGTTACGATCGCGGGATCTCCTACGAGCAGTACTTC.

DNA for the CDR3: TGCGCCAGCAGTGAGTCAGGGCGGGAGGGCCCCCTAACAGATACGCAGTATTTT. This sequence encodes CASSESGREGPLTDTQYF. The V call is TRBV10-2, the J call TRBJ2-3; 9 nucleotides agree with TRBD2. CDR1 WSHSY and CDR2 SAAADI come from the germline V gene. The V segment lost 0 bases and the J segment 3 bases; nucleotides outside the gene matches: 10. This CDR3 is built from 18 residues.